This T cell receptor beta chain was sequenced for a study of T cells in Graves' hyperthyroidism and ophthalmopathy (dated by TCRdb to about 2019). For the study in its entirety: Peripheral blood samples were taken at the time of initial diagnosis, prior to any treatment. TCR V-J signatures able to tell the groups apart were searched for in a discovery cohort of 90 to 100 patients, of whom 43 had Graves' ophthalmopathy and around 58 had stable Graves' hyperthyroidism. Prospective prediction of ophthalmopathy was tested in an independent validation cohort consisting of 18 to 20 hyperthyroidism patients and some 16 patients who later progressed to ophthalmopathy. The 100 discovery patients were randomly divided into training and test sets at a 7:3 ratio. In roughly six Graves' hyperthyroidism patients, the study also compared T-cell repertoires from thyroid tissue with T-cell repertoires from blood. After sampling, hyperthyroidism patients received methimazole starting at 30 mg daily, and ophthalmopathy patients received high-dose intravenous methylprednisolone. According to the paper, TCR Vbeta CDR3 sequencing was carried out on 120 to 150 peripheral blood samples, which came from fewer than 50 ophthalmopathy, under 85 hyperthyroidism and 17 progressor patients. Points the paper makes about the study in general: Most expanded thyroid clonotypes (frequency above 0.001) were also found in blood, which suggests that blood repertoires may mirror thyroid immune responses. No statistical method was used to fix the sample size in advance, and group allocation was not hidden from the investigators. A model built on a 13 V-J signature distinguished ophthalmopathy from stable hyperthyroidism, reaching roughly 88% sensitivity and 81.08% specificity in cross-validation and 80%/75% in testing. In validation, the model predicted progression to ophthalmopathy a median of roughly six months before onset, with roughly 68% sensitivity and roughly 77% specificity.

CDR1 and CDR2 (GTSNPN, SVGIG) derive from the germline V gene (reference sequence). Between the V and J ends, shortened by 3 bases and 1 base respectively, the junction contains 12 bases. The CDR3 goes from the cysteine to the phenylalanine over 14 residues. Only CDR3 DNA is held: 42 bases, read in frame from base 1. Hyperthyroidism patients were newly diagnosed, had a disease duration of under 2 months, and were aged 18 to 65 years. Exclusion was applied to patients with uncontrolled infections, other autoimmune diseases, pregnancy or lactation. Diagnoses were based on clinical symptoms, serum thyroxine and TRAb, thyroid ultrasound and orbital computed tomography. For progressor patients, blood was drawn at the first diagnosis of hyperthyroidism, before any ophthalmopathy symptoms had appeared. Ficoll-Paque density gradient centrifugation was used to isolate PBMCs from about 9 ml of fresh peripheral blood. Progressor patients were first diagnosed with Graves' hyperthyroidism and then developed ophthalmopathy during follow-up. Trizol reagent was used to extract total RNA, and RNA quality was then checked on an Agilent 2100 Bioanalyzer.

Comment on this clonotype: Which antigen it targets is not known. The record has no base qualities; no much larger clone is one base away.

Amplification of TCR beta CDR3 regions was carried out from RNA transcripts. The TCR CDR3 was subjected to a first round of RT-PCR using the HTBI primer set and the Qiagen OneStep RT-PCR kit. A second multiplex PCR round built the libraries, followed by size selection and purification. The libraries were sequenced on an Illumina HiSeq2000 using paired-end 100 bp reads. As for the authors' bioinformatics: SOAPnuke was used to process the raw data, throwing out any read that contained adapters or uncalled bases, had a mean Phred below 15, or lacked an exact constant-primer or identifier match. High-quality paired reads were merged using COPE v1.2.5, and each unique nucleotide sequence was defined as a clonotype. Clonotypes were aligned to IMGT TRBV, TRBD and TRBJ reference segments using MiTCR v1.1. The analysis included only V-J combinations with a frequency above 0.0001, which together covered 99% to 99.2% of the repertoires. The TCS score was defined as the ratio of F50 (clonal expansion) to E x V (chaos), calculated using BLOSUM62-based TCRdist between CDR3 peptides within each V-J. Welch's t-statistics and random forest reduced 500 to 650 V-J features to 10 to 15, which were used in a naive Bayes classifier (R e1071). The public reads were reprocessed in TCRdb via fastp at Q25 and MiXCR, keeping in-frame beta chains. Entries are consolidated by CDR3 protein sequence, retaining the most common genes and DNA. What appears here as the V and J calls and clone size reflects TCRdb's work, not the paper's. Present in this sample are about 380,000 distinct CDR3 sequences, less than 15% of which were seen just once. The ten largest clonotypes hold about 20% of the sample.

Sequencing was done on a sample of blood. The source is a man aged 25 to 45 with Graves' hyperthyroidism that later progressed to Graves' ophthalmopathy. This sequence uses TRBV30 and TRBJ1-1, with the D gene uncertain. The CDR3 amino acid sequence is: CAWSGVGSNTEAFF. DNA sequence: TGTGCCTGGAGCGGGGTAGGTTCGAACACTGAAGCTTTCTTT.